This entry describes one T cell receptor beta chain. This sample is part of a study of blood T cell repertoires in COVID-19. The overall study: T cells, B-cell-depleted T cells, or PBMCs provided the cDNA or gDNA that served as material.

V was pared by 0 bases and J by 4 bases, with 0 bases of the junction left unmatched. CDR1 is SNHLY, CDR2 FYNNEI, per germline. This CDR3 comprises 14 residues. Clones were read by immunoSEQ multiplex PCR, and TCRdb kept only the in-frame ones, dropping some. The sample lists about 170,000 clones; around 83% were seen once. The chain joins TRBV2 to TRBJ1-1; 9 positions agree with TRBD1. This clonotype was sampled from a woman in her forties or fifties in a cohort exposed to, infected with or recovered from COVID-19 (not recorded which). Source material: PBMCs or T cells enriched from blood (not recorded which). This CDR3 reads CASSEAGQGTEAFF. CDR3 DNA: TGTGCCAGCAGTGAAGCGGGACAGGGCACTGAAGCTTTCTTT.